This T cell receptor (beta chain) comes out of a study of T cells after yellow fever vaccination (dated by TCRdb to the late 2010s). A note on the overall study: The SMART-Seq v4 Ultra Low Input RNA kit was used to prepare libraries from fractions with low cell numbers. To follow T-cell clones before and after both primary and booster YFV17D yellow fever vaccination, bulk TCR alpha and beta repertoires underwent longitudinal sequencing. The cohort comprised two healthy male donors, one aged 18 to 29 and one aged 30 to 40 years. Blood samples were taken at several timepoints before and after primary and secondary immunization, and bulk PBMC replicates and cell subsets were isolated. The paper as a whole reports these results and caveats: After the booster, most of the clones that had expanded following primary vaccination were detected again (just under 97% of CD4 and 80% to 90% of CD8), which suggests that memory was broadly maintained. A small share of clonotypes was detected in both CD4 and CD8 compartments, with the overlap likely arising from convergent recombination. Because only a couple of donors were included in the study, the extent to which the findings can be generalized is limited. The secondary T-cell response was weaker than the primary response but faster, peaking on day 5 instead of day 15. Computational filtering was needed because FACS-sorted repertoires could contain abundant contaminating clonotypes from the bulk population.

The data were produced on an Illumina NovaSeq 6000. TCR cDNA was synthesized by 5'RACE template switching, which introduced a universal primer site and unique molecular identifiers. Priming of cDNA synthesis was performed from both the TCR alpha and TCR beta constant segments. Libraries were amplified in two PCR steps, with sample barcodes and sequencing adapters added in the second step. Sequencing of the libraries was done on either Illumina HiSeq 2500 (2x100 bp) or NovaSeq (2x150 bp). On the authors' methods: MIGEC was used to demultiplex reads and collapse the reads into UMI consensus sequences, and MiXCR was used for V(D)J alignment. Using edgeR on replicate PBMC samples, clonotypes were called vaccine-responding if FDR was below 0.01 and the log2 fold change was above 5 up to day 15. CD4 or CD8 identity was assigned to each bulk clonotype according to whether the clonotype was present at higher abundance in the sequenced CD4 repertoire or the sequenced CD8 repertoire. The public sequencing data were trimmed at Q25 with fastp and processed into clonotypes with MiXCR by TCRdb, which kept only in-frame beta chains. Every distinct CDR3 protein forms one entry, paired with its most common genes and DNA. TCRdb, rather than the study authors, made the V and J calls. Within this sample are under 250,000 distinct CDR3 sequences, with under 3.5% of them counted one time only. The ten largest clones capture less than 3.5% of the sample.

The meaning of the sample's treatment or condition label: live attenuated yellow fever vaccine strain. A standard Ficoll-Paque protocol was used to isolate PBMCs from peripheral blood. Dynabeads CD4 and CD8 positive selection kits were used to isolate the CD4 and CD8 T-cell fractions. RNA was extracted with TriZol from bulk PBMCs, CD4 and CD8 fractions, and dextramer-positive and dextramer-negative fractions. Ten or more counts support this clonotype. No cognate antigen has been identified for it. There are no base qualities to consult, and no much larger clone falls within one base. Here V drops 4 bases and J drops 4 bases, and the junction holds 8 bases not matched to any gene. The CDR3 has 16 amino acids, counting the end cysteine and phenylalanine. Left in the record is the CDR3 DNA by itself, 48 bases read in frame from the first base. CDR1 SGHRS and CDR2 YFSETQ are derived from the germline V gene.

Sequencing used CD4+ T cells sorted from PBMCs, obtained 10 days after the yellow fever booster vaccination. This chain joins TRBV5-1 to TRBJ2-1, and 10 bases in between align with TRBD2. The TCR sequence derives from a man aged 18 to 30 who received the YFV17D yellow fever vaccine. The nucleotides are TGCGCCAGCAGCATAAGATTAGCGGGGGGTTACAATGAGCAGTTCTTC. It encodes CASSIRLAGGYNEQFF.